The clone carrying this TCR beta chain was detected a few times. The data were taken from a study of CD8 T cells in Susac syndrome. cDNA came from 0.5 to 1 ug RNA primed by random hexamers. The method of amplification for TCR beta CDR3 was immunoSEQ multiplex PCR, covering 54 Vbeta and 13 Jbeta. TCRdb itself ran the immunoSEQ multiplex PCR reads through MiXCR, one entry per CDR3 protein. Of roughly 300,000 distinct CDR3 sequences in the sample, more than 75% were seen once. This CDR3 has 11 residues. The V gene's germline CDR1 is MDHEN and CDR2 SYDVKM. V lost 6 bases, J lost 3 bases, and 5 bases lay in between. The multiple sclerosis control cohort comprised treatment-naive individuals presenting with stable or active relapsing-remitting disease. Negative isolation was used for CD8+ and CD4+ T cells, and FACS enrichment was applied to TEMRA cells.

The V and J genes are TRBV28 and TRBJ1-2; D ambiguous. The sequence came from a human donor with multiple sclerosis. Input material: CD8+ T cells from PBMCs. CDR3 sequence: CASRSHYGYTF. For the CDR3, the DNA is TGTGCCAGCAGGTCACACTATGGCTACACCTTC.